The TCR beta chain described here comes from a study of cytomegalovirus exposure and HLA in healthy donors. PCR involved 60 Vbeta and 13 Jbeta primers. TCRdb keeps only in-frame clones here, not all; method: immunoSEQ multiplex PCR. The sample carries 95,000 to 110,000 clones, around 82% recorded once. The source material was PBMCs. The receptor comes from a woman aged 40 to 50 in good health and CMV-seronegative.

CDR3 region: CASSQAGQGRTYEQYF. In DNA, the CDR3 is TGCGCCAGCAGCCAAGCGGGACAGGGAAGGACCTACGAGCAGTACTTC. The chain is built from TRBV4-1 and TRBJ2-7; 9 bases are a match to TRBD1. Germline CDR1 is MGHRA and CDR2 is YSYEKL. The CDR3 runs to 16 residues. V trimming: 1 base; J trimming: 2 bases; junction bases outside the gene matches: 6.